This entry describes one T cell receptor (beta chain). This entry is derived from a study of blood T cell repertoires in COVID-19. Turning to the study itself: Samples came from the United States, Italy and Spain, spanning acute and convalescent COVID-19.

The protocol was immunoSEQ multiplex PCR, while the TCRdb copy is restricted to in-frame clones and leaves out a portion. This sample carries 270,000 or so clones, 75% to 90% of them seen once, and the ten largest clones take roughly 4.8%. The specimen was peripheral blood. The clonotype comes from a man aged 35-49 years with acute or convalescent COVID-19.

The CDR3 DNA is TGTGCCAGCAGGGGACAGGCTAATTCACCCCTCCACTTT. This sequence encodes CASRGQANSPLHF. This rearrangement joins TRBV6-6 to TRBJ1-6; 8 nucleotides line up with TRBD1. The V gene's germline CDR1 is MNHNY and CDR2 SVGAGI (reference sequence). The CDR3 is made up of 13 amino acids. With V trimmed by 6 bases and J by 6 bases, 1 base remained unmatched.